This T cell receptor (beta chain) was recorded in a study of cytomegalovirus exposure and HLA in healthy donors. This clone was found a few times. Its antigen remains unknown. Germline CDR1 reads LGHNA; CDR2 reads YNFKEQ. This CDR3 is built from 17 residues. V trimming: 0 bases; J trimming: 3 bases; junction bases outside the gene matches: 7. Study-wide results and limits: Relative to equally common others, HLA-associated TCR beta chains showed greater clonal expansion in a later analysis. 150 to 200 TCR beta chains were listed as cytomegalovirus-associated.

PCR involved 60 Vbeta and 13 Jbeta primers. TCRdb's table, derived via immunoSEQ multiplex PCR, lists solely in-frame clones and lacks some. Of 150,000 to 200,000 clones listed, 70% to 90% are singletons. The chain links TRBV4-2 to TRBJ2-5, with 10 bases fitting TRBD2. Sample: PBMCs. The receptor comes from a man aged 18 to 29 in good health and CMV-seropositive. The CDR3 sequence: CASSQDPSGGSEETQYF. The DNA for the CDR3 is TGTGCCAGCAGCCAAGATCCTAGCGGGGGATCTGAAGAGACCCAGTACTTC.